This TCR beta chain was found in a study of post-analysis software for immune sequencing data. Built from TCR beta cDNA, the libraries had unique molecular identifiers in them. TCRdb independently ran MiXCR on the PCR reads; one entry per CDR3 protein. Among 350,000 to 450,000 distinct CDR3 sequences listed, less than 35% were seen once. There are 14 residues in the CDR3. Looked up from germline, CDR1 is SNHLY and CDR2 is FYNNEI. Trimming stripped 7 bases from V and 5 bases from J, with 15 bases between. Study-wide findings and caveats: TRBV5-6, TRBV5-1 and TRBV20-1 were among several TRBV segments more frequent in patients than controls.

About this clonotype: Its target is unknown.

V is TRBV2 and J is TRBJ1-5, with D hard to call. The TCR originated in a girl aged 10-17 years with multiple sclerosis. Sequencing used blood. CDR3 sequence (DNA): TGTGCCAGCAACATACGGTCTTTCGATCAGCCCCAGCATTTT. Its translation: CASNIRSFDQPQHF.